Sequencing of this T cell receptor beta chain was carried out in a study of cytomegalovirus exposure and HLA in healthy donors. Overall study results and limits: Analyzed later, most CMV-associated TCR beta chains appeared HLA-restricted. Altogether, 160 or so TCR beta chains were recorded as cytomegalovirus-associated. Follow-up analysis seemed to connect common viral pathogens with several of the most significant clusters identified.

Points on this clone: The antigen is unknown.

The CDR3 totals 14 residues. The trim removed 8 bases at V and 0 bases at J, leaving 5 bases unmatched. Germline V gene lookup returns CDR1 ENHRY and CDR2 SYGVKD. PCR employed 60 Vbeta and 13 Jbeta primers. Clones were read by immunoSEQ multiplex PCR, and TCRdb kept only the in-frame ones, dropping some. The profile covers roughly 120,000 clones, with 74% appearing a single time and about 9.9% taken by the ten largest. Material: PBMCs. This clonotype was obtained from a woman between 50 and 59 years old in good health and CMV-seropositive. V is TRBV10-3 and J is TRBJ1-1; TRBD1 matches at 8 bases. The CDR3 nucleotides read TGTGCCATCCGGGGACAGGACATGAACACTGAAGCTTTCTTT. Its protein is CAIRGQDMNTEAFF.